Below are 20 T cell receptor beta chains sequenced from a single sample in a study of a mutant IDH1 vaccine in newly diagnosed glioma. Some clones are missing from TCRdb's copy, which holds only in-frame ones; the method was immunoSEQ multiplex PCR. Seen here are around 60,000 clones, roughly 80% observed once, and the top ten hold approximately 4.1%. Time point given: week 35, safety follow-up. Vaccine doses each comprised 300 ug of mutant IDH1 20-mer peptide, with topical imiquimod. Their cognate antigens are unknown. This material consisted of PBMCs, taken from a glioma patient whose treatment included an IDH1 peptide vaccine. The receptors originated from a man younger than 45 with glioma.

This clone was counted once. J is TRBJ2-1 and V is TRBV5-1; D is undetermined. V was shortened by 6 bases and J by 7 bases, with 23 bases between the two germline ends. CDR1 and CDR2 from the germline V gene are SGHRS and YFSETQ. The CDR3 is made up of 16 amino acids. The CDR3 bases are TGCGCCAGCAAACTTACCGGGCCCACGATGGGGAATGAGCAGTTCTTC. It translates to CASKLTGPTMGNEQFF.

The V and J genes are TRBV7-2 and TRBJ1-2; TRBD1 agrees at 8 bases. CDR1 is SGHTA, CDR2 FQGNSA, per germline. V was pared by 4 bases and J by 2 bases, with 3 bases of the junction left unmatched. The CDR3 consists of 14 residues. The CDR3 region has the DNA TGTGCCAGCAGCTACGACAGGGGAAACTATGGCTACACCTTC. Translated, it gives CASSYDRGNYGYTF.

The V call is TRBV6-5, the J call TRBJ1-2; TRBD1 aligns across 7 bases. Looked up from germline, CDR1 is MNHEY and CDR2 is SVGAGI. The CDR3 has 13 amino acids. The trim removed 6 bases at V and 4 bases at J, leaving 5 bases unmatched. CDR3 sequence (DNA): TGTGCCAGCAGCCAACAGGGGTCCTATGGCTACACCTTC. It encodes CASSQQGSYGYTF.

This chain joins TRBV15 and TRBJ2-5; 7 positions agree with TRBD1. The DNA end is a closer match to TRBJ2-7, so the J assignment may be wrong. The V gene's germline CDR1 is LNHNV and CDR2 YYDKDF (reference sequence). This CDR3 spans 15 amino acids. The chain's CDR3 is CATSRDTGVSYEQYF. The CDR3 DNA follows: TGTGCCACCAGCAGAGATACAGGGGTGTCCTACGAGCAGTACTTC.

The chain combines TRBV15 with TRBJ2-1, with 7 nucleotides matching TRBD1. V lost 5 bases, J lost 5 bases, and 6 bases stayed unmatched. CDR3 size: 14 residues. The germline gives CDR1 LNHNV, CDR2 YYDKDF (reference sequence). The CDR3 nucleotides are TGTGCCACCAGCCTCGGACAGGTAAACAATGAGCAGTTCTTC. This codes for CATSLGQVNNEQFF.

CDR3 amino acids: CASRNAGTGAYEQYF. The CDR3 DNA is TGTGCCAGCAGGAACGCCGGGACGGGGGCCTACGAGCAGTACTTC. The chain recombines TRBV6-1 with TRBJ2-7; TRBD2 might be the D (6 bases). Germline CDR1 and CDR2: MNHNS and SASEGT. Deletions cut 6 bases from V and 2 bases from J, with 17 bases between. The CDR3 loop spans 15 amino acids.

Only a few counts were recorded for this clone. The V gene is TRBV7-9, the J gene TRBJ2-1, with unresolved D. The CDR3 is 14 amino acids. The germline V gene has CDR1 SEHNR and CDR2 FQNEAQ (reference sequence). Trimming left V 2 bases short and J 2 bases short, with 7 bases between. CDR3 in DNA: TGTGCCAGCAGCTTATCCCTCCCCTACAATGAGCAGTTCTTC. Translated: CASSLSLPYNEQFF.

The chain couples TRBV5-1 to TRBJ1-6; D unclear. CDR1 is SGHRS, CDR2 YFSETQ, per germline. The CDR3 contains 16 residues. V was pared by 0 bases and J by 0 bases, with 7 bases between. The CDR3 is CASSLAGSSYNSPLHF. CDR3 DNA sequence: TGCGCCAGCAGCTTGGCGGGGAGCTCCTATAATTCACCCCTCCACTTT.

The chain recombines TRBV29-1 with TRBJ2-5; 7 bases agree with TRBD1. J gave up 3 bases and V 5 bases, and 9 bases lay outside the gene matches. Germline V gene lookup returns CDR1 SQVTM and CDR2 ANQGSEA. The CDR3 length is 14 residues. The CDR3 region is CSVWDSGGEETQYF. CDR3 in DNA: TGCAGCGTTTGGGACAGTGGGGGAGAAGAGACCCAGTACTTC. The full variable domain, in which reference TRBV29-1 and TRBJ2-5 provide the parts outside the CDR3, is SAVISQKPSRDICQRGTSLTIQCQVDSQVTMMFWYRQQPGQSLTLIATANQGSEATYESGFVIDKFPISRPNLTFSTLTVSNMSPEDSSIYLCSVWDSGGEETQYFGPGTRLLVL.

The CDR3 is CSVVGGGKLFF. The CDR3, as DNA: TGCAGCGTTGTAGGCGGAGGAAAACTGTTTTTT. J is TRBJ1-4 and V is TRBV29-1, with D uncertain. This CDR3 contains 11 residues. Germline CDR1 SQVTM, CDR2 ANQGSEA. V lost 4 bases and J 10 bases, leaving 10 bases between the germline ends.

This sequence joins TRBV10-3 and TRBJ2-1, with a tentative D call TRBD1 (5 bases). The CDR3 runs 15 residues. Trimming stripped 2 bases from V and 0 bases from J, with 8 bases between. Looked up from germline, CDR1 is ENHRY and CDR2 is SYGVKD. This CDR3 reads CAISETGNSYNEQFF. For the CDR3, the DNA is TGTGCCATCAGTGAGACAGGAAACTCCTACAATGAGCAGTTCTTC.

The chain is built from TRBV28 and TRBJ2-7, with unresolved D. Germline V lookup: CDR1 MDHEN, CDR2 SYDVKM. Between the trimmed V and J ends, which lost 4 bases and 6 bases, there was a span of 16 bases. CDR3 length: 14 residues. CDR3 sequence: CASSSPRRLSEQYF. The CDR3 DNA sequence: TGTGCCAGCAGTTCACCCAGAAGGCTGTCCGAGCAGTACTTC. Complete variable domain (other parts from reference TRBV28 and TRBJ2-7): DVKVTQSSRYLVKRTGEKVFLECVQDMDHENMFWYRQDPGLGLRLIYFSYDVKMKEKGDIPEGYSVSREKKERFSLILESASTNQTSMYLCASSSPRRLSEQYFGPGTRLTVT.

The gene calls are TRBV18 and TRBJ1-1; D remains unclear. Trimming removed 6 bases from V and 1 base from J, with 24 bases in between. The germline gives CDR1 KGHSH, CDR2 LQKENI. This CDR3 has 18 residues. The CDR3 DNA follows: TGTGCCAGCTCTAGTATCGGGGTAACACACTCGGGGAACACTGAAGCTTTCTTT. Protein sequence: CASSSIGVTHSGNTEAFF.

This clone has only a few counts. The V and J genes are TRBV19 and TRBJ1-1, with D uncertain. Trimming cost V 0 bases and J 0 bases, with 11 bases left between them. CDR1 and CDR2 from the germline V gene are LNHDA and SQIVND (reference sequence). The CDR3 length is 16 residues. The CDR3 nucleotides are TGTGCCAGTAGTATAGACTCGGACTTTATGAACACTGAAGCTTTCTTT. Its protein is CASSIDSDFMNTEAFF.

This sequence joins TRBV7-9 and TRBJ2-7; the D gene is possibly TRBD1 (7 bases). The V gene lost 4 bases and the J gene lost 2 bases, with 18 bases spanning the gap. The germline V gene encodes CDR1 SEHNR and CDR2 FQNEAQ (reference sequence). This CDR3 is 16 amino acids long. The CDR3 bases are TGTGCCAGCAGCTCACCCCTGGGGGGACAGACCTACGAGCAGTACTTC. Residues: CASSSPLGGQTYEQYF.

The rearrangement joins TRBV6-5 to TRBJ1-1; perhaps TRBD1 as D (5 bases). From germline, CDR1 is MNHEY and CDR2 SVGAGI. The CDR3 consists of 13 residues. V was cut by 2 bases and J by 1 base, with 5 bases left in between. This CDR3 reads CASSYTGNTEAFF. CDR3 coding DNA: TGTGCCAGCAGTTACACAGGGAACACTGAAGCTTTCTTT.

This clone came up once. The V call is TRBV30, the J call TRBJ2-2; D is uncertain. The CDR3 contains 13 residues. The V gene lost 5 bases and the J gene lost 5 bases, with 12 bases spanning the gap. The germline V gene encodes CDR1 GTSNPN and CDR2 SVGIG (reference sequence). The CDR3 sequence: CAWVRVFTGELFF. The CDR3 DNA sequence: TGTGCCTGGGTTAGGGTTTTTACCGGGGAGCTGTTTTTT. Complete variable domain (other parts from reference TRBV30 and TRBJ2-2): SQTIHQWPATLVQPVGSPLSLECTVEGTSNPNLYWYRQAAGRGLQLLFYSVGIGQISSEVPQNLSASRPQDRQFILSSKKLLLSDSGFYLCAWVRVFTGELFFGEGSRLTVL.

The CDR3, as DNA: TGTGCCAGCAGCGTTAAGGGGACAGCTGTCACCGGGGAGCTGTTTTTT. This translates into CASSVKGTAVTGELFF. This sequence joins TRBV9 and TRBJ2-2, with 7 nucleotides matching TRBD1. Germline V lookup: CDR1 SGDLS, CDR2 YYNGEE. The junction had 8 bases not matched to a gene; V was cut back by 2 bases and J by 4 bases. The CDR3 spans 16 residues.

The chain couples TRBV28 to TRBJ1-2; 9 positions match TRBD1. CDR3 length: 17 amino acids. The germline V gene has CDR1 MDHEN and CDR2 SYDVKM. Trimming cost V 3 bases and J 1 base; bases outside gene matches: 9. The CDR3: CASSFEGQGPVNYGYTF. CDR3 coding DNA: TGTGCCAGCAGTTTTGAGGGACAGGGCCCTGTTAACTATGGCTACACCTTC.

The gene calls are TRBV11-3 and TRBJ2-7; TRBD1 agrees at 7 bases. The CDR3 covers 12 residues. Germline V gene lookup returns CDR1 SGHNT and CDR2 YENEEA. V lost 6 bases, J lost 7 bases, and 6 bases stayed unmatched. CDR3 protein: CASRGQGDEQYF. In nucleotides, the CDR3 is TGTGCCAGCAGGGGGCAGGGGGATGAGCAGTACTTC.